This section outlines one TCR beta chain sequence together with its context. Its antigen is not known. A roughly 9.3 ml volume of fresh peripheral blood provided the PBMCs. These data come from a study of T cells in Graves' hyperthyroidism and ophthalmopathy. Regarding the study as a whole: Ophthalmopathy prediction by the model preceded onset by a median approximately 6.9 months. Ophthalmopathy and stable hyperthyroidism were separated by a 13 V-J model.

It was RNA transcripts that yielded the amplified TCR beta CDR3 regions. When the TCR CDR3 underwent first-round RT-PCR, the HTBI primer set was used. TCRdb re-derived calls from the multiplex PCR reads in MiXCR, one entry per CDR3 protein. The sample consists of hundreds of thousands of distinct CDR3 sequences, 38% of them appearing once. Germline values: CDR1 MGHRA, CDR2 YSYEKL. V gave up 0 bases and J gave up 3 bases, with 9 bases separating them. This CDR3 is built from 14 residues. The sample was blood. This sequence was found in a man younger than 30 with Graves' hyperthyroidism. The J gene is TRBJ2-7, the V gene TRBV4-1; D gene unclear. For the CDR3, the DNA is TGCGCCAGCAGCCAAGAACTCCGAAGCTACGAGCAGTACTTC. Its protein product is CASSQELRSYEQYF.